The 26 T cell receptor beta chains listed next were all sequenced from one sample in a study of response to subunit inactivated influenza vaccine. TCRdb processed the RT-PCR reads anew with MiXCR; each CDR3 protein has one entry. The sample shows a few hundred thousand distinct CDR3 sequences, 21% of them seen only once. The sequencing here drew on PBMCs from blood, taken less than 22 months after vaccination. These TCRs come from a man aged 50-75 years who received an inactivated influenza vaccine.

J is TRBJ2-7 and V is TRBV30; a possible D gene is TRBD1 (5 bases). CDR3 length equals 11 residues. The V and J ends lost 4 bases and 3 bases respectively, with 7 bases between them. Germline V gene lookup returns CDR1 GTSNPN and CDR2 SVGIG (reference sequence). CDR3 sequence: CAWNQGYEQYF. In DNA form, the CDR3 reads TGTGCCTGGAATCAGGGCTACGAGCAGTACTTC.

The J gene is TRBJ2-2, the V gene TRBV12-3 or TRBV12-4, with D unresolved. CDR3 length equals 16 residues. Trimming took 2 bases from V and 1 from J, leaving 11 bases between them. Here the CDR3 reads CASSLRGSQNTGELFF. The DNA for the CDR3 is TGTGCCAGCAGTTTAAGAGGTAGCCAGAACACCGGGGAGCTGTTTTTT.

This clonotype was picked up many times. The rearrangement links TRBV5-6 to TRBJ1-3; D call uncertain. This CDR3 region has 14 residues. Trimming pared 4 bases from V and 3 bases from J, leaving 11 bases between. Germline loops: CDR1 SGHDT, CDR2 YYEEEE. The CDR3 protein is CASSEMGGGNTIYF. The DNA of the CDR3 is TGTGCCAGCAGCGAAATGGGCGGTGGAAACACCATATATTTT.

The chain joins TRBV6-2 or TRBV6-3 to TRBJ1-5; D ambiguous. This CDR3 spans 16 amino acids. The ends were cut back, 0 bases at V and 0 bases at J, with 9 bases in the middle. Germline-derived CDR1 and CDR2 are MNHEY and SVGEGT. The CDR3 sequence is CASSYSLGYSNQPQHF. The CDR3 nucleotides are TGTGCCAGCAGTTACTCTCTGGGGTATAGCAATCAGCCCCAGCATTTT.

The rearrangement links TRBV4-2 to TRBJ1-1; D is unclear. V was clipped by 0 bases and J by 0 bases, with 8 bases between them. The CDR3 sequence is 15 residues long. CDR1 and CDR2 from the germline V gene are LGHNA and YNFKEQ. CDR3: CASSQDLPVNTEAFF. CDR3 nucleotides: TGTGCCAGCAGCCAAGATCTACCGGTGAACACTGAAGCTTTCTTT.

V gene TRBV7-2 combines with J gene TRBJ2-5, with D unresolved. This CDR3 is built from 11 residues. CDR1 and CDR2 from the germline V gene are SGHTA and FQGNSA. CDR3 nucleotides: TGTGCTGTATATAAACAGGAGACCCAGTACTTC. As protein: CAVYKQETQYF.

The chain links TRBV20-1 to TRBJ1-1; the D gene is possibly TRBD1 (5 bases). Germline values: CDR1 DFQATT, CDR2 SNEGSKA (reference sequence). Trimming left V 6 bases short and J 2 bases short, with 16 bases between. The CDR3 runs 14 residues. Written as DNA, the CDR3 is TGCAGTGCCGCAGGGCAGCTAACCAACACTGAAGCTTTCTTT. As protein: CSAAGQLTNTEAFF.

V is TRBV25-1 and J is TRBJ2-3; 7 bases agree with TRBD1. In germline, CDR1 is MGHDK, CDR2 SYGVNS. The CDR3 is 17 residues long. V dropped 3 bases and J dropped 0; count of bases not matched to a gene: 9. The CDR3 here is CASSDGGQIKSTDTQYF. CDR3 DNA sequence: TGTGCCAGCAGTGATGGGGGACAGATCAAAAGCACAGATACGCAGTATTTT.

In the case of this clonotype: Possible read error: a much larger clone is one base away. The conserved phenylalanine or tryptophan is not found at the CDR3 terminus, so this likely reflects a read error. The chain employs TRBV7-9 and TRBJ1-5, with D perhaps TRBD1 (6 bases). Per the germline V gene, CDR1 is SEHNR and CDR2 is FQNEAQ (reference sequence). Trimming pared 4 bases from V and 7 bases from J, leaving 17 bases between. The CDR3 has 15 amino acids. The DNA of the CDR3 is TGTGCCAGCAGCTCTACAGGGACCTGGGAACAGCCCCAGCATTCT. This encodes CASSSTGTWEQPQHS.

This sequence joins TRBV20-1 and TRBJ1-5; D is unclear. V shed 0 bases and J shed 4 bases, with 16 bases lying between them. This CDR3 is 16 amino acids long. CDR1 is DFQATT, CDR2 SNEGSKA, per germline (reference sequence). The CDR3 protein is CSARDPGLVGNQPQHF. The CDR3 DNA reads as TGCAGTGCTAGAGATCCGGGCTTGGTTGGGAATCAGCCCCAGCATTTT.

This chain links TRBV9 with TRBJ2-7, with D hard to call. Trimming removed 0 bases from V and 2 bases from J, with 12 bases in between. CDR3 size: 15 residues. The V gene's germline CDR1 is SGDLS and CDR2 YYNGEE. The CDR3 DNA reads TGTGCCAGCAGCGTAGGGGGTTCACACACCTACGAGCAGTACTTC. This codes for CASSVGGSHTYEQYF.

The rearrangement links TRBV7-9 to TRBJ1-1; D remains unclear. Germline values: CDR1 SEHNR, CDR2 FQNEAQ (reference sequence). The V gene lost 1 base and the J gene lost 4 bases, with 13 bases spanning the gap. This CDR3 contains 15 residues. CDR3 coding DNA: TGTGCCAGCAGCTTAGGGCCGGTTAGGTTCACTGAAGCTTTCTTT. This sequence encodes CASSLGPVRFTEAFF.

The V call is TRBV19, the J call TRBJ2-1; TRBD1 matches at 11 bases. With 7 bases clipped from V and 6 bases from J, the junction kept 5 bases outside the gene matches. The CDR3 has 14 amino acids. Per the germline V gene, CDR1 is LNHDA and CDR2 is SQIVND (reference sequence). CDR3: CASTGQGEVNEQFF. Here the CDR3 DNA reads TGTGCCAGTACGGGACAGGGGGAGGTCAATGAGCAGTTCTTC.

In its sample, this clonotype was seen a few times. The gene calls are TRBV28 and TRBJ2-3, with 7 bases identical to TRBD1. The CDR3 covers 16 residues. With V trimmed by 3 bases and J by 2 bases, 8 bases remained unmatched. The germline V gene has CDR1 MDHEN and CDR2 SYDVKM. The CDR3 sequence is CASSLTGTADTDTQYF. The CDR3 DNA sequence: TGTGCCAGCAGTTTGACCGGGACAGCGGACACAGATACGCAGTATTTT.

There are a few counts of this clonotype. J is TRBJ1-5 and V is TRBV12-3 or TRBV12-4, with 9 bases fitting TRBD1. The CDR3 is 14 amino acids. Trimming took 8 bases from V and 2 from J; bases not matched to a gene: 4. The CDR3 spells CASGQGSRNQPQHF. Written as DNA, the CDR3 is TGTGCCAGCGGACAGGGGTCGCGCAATCAGCCCCAGCATTTT.

The chain joins TRBV2 to TRBJ2-7, with unresolved D. Germline-derived CDR1 and CDR2 are SNHLY and FYNNEI. V gave up 4 bases and J gave up 2 bases, with 15 bases separating them. This CDR3 has 15 amino acids. As DNA, the CDR3 is TGTGCCAGCAGTGGGTTATGGTCCTGGGCCTACGAGCAGTACTTC. Encoded protein: CASSGLWSWAYEQYF.

J is TRBJ2-1 and V is TRBV12-3 or TRBV12-4; the match to TRBD2 covers 10 bases. There are 15 residues in the CDR3. V trimming: 2 bases; J trimming: 5 bases; junction bases outside the gene matches: 3. This chain's CDR3 is CASSLKAGGNNEQFF. The CDR3 coding sequence is TGTGCCAGCAGTTTAAAAGCGGGGGGGAACAATGAGCAGTTCTTC.

The chain links TRBV12-3 or TRBV12-4 to TRBJ2-5; D perhaps matches TRBD2 (7 bases). V was clipped by 7 bases and J by 4 bases, with 13 bases between them. This CDR3 region has 13 residues. The CDR3 protein is CASNAGAGETQYF. For the CDR3, the DNA is TGTGCCAGCAATGCGGGGGCAGGAGAGACCCAGTACTTC.

The rearrangement uses TRBV28 and TRBJ1-5; D might be TRBD1 (5 bases). Trimming left V 4 bases short and J 0 bases short, with 16 bases between. The CDR3 totals 17 residues. CDR1 is MDHEN, CDR2 SYDVKM, per germline. The chain's CDR3 is CASSSYSGTDSNQPQHF. As DNA, the CDR3 is TGTGCCAGCAGTTCATACTCCGGGACGGATAGCAATCAGCCCCAGCATTTT.

J is TRBJ2-3 and V is TRBV18, with 8 bases lining up with TRBD2. There are 16 residues in the CDR3. The V segment lost 2 bases and the J segment 2 bases; nucleotides outside the gene matches: 6. Germline V lookup: CDR1 KGHSH, CDR2 LQKENI. CDR3 in amino acids: CASSPSLAGVTDTQYF. The DNA for the CDR3 is TGTGCCAGCTCACCATCGCTAGCGGGCGTCACAGATACGCAGTATTTT.

The chain carries TRBV4-3 and TRBJ2-1; no clear D gene. Per germline, CDR1 LGHNA and CDR2 YSLEER. The CDR3 runs to 14 residues. Trimming cost V 4 bases and J 5 bases, with 12 bases left between them. CDR3 DNA: TGCGCCAGCAGCCTGTGGTCTGCGGACAATGAGCAGTTCTTC. As protein: CASSLWSADNEQFF.

This chain uses TRBV29-1 with TRBJ2-7, with TRBD1 identical over 7 bases. Germline trimming cut 6 bases from V and 0 bases from J; bases unmatched to any gene: 14. CDR1 SQVTM and CDR2 ANQGSEA come from the germline V gene. The CDR3 has 16 residues. The CDR3 loop is CSVYSSDREYSYEQYF. The CDR3 region has the DNA TGCAGCGTATACTCGAGCGACAGGGAGTACTCCTACGAGCAGTACTTC.

This clonotype has more than one count but fewer than ten. The chain is built from TRBV7-3 and TRBJ2-3; TRBD2 matches 14 bases. In germline, CDR1 is SGHTA, CDR2 FQGTGA. V lost 1 base and J lost 4; bases outside the gene matches: 1. The CDR3 totals 16 residues. The CDR3 nucleotides are TGTGCCAGCAGCTTAATGGGACTAGCGGGAGCAGATACGCAGTATTTT. This translates into CASSLMGLAGADTQYF.

V is TRBV29-1 and J is TRBJ2-7; 8 bases agree with TRBD1. The J segment lost 2 bases and the V segment lost 4 bases, leaving 4 bases of the junction unmatched. The CDR3 is 13 residues long. Germline CDR1 SQVTM, CDR2 ANQGSEA. The CDR3: CSVGQGPTYEQYF. CDR3 coding DNA: TGCAGCGTTGGACAGGGGCCTACCTACGAGCAGTACTTC.

J is TRBJ1-1 and V is TRBV7-6; 9 bases are shared with TRBD1. Germline values: CDR1 SGHVS, CDR2 FNYEAQ. The CDR3 runs to 13 residues. J gave up 4 bases and V 6 bases, and 3 bases lay outside the gene matches. CDR3 residues: CASRETGGTEAFF. CDR3 coding DNA: TGTGCCAGCAGAGAGACAGGGGGCACTGAAGCTTTCTTT.

The chain has TRBV9 and TRBJ2-5, with D tentatively TRBD2 (5 bases). CDR3 length: 17 residues. The germline V and J ends were trimmed by 0 bases and 2 bases, with 17 bases remaining between them. The germline gives CDR1 SGDLS, CDR2 YYNGEE. The CDR3 loop reads CASSVEWGAAHQETQYF. The DNA of the CDR3 is TGTGCCAGCAGCGTAGAATGGGGAGCCGCCCATCAAGAGACCCAGTACTTC.